The rows below give T cell receptor beta chains drawn from one sample of a study of shared clonotypes between healthy human individuals. Measured with immunoSEQ multiplex PCR; TCRdb has only the in-frame clones, and not every one. The sample holds approximately 740,000 clones, approximately 79% seen once. Sequenced sample: memory CD4+ T cells sorted from blood. The origin of the receptors is a woman aged 25 to 39 in good health. The CDR3 runs from the conserved cysteine through the conserved F or W. A D gene is named only where the DNA matches it firmly. Size is stated for part of the rows, as once, few or many counts, or as a class when the clone is expanded.

v_call: TRBV6-5
clone_size: NA
j_call: TRBJ1-3
d_call: NA
cdr3_aa: CASSYSRSFGNTIYF
cdr3_nt: TGTGCCAGCAGTTACTCGAGGAGCTTCGGAAACACCATATATTTT

v_call: TRBV28
clone_size: NA
j_call: TRBJ1-5
d_call: NA
cdr3_aa: CASTITRVRGRGASNQPQHF
cdr3_nt: TGTGCCAGCACCATCACTCGGGTTCGGGGACGGGGGGCCAGCAATCAGCCCCAGCATTTT

v_call: TRBV5-1
clone_size: NA
j_call: TRBJ2-3
d_call: NA
cdr3_aa: CASSLGGSTDTQYF
cdr3_nt: TGCGCCAGCAGCTTAGGGGGTAGCACAGATACGCAGTATTTT

v_call: TRBV28
clone_size: few
j_call: TRBJ1-5
d_call: TRBD1
cdr3_aa: CASRSSGGGQPQHF
cdr3_nt: TGTGCCAGCAGATCTTCAGGGGGCGGTCAGCCCCAGCATTTT

v_call: TRBV6-5
clone_size: NA
j_call: TRBJ2-1
d_call: NA
cdr3_aa: CASSPNNEQFF
cdr3_nt: TGTGCCAGCAGTCCCAACAATGAGCAGTTCTTC

v_call: TRBV7-2
clone_size: many
j_call: TRBJ2-3
d_call: NA
cdr3_aa: CASSLVGETDTQYF
cdr3_nt: TGTGCCAGCAGCTTAGTTGGCGAGACAGATACGCAGTATTTT

v_call: TRBV27
clone_size: NA
j_call: TRBJ1-1
d_call: NA
cdr3_aa: CASGSYRNTEAFF
cdr3_nt: TGTGCCAGCGGGTCGTATCGGAACACTGAAGCTTTCTTT

v_call: TRBV19
clone_size: NA
j_call: TRBJ1-1
d_call: NA
cdr3_aa: CASSIQVNTEAFF
cdr3_nt: TGTGCCAGTAGTATCCAGGTGAACACTGAAGCTTTCTTT

v_call: TRBV5-4
clone_size: NA
j_call: TRBJ1-3
d_call: NA
cdr3_aa: CASSPGGNTGSSGNTIYF
cdr3_nt: TGTGCCAGCAGCCCTGGGGGCAATACAGGGAGCTCTGGAAACACCATATATTTT

v_call: TRBV5-1
clone_size: NA
j_call: TRBJ2-5
d_call: NA
cdr3_aa: CASSERETQYF
cdr3_nt: TGCGCCAGCAGCGAGAGGGAGACCCAGTACTTC

v_call: TRBV28
clone_size: few
j_call: TRBJ1-5
d_call: NA
cdr3_aa: CASTDVGSNQPQHF
cdr3_nt: TGTGCCAGCACCGACGTGGGTAGCAATCAGCCCCAGCATTTT

v_call: TRBV18
clone_size: NA
j_call: TRBJ1-5
d_call: TRBD1
cdr3_aa: CASSPTGRDQPQHF
cdr3_nt: TGTGCCAGCTCACCGACAGGGCGAGATCAGCCCCAGCATTTT

v_call: TRBV11-3
clone_size: NA
j_call: TRBJ2-3
d_call: NA
cdr3_aa: CASSLERKTQYF
cdr3_nt: TGTGCCAGCAGCTTAGAACGTAAGACGCAGTATTTT

v_call: TRBV7-2
clone_size: NA
j_call: TRBJ2-7
d_call: TRBD2
cdr3_aa: CASSLGVLAGPYEQYF
cdr3_nt: TGTGCCAGCAGCTTAGGTGTGCTAGCGGGACCTTACGAGCAGTACTTC

v_call: TRBV2
clone_size: NA
j_call: TRBJ1-6
d_call: TRBD1
cdr3_aa: CASSLDRTLLF
cdr3_nt: TGTGCCAGCAGTTTGGACAGGACTCTCCTCTTT

v_call: TRBV4-1
clone_size: NA
j_call: TRBJ2-1
d_call: TRBD2
cdr3_aa: CASSQEILAGDHEQFF
cdr3_nt: TGCGCCAGCAGCCAAGAAATTCTAGCGGGAGACCATGAGCAGTTCTTC

v_call: TRBV28
clone_size: NA
j_call: TRBJ1-5
d_call: TRBD1
cdr3_aa: CASSLGGTDGQPQHF
cdr3_nt: TGTGCCAGCTCCTTAGGGGGGACAGACGGTCAGCCCCAGCATTTT

v_call: TRBV25-1
clone_size: few
j_call: TRBJ2-5
d_call: NA
cdr3_aa: CASSGQETQYF
cdr3_nt: TGTGCCAGCAGTGGGCAAGAGACCCAGTACTTC

v_call: TRBV14
clone_size: NA
j_call: TRBJ2-5
d_call: NA
cdr3_aa: CASSPGTKGVQETQYF
cdr3_nt: TGTGCCAGCAGCCCTGGGACGAAGGGTGTCCAAGAGACCCAGTACTTC

v_call: TRBV9
clone_size: once
j_call: TRBJ1-2
d_call: TRBD1
cdr3_aa: CASSPRTGTNYGYTF
cdr3_nt: TGTGCCAGCAGCCCTAGGACAGGGACTAACTATGGCTACACCTTC

v_call: TRBV29-1
clone_size: once
j_call: TRBJ1-1
d_call: NA
cdr3_aa: CSADRSENTEAFF
cdr3_nt: TGCAGCGCCGACAGGTCTGAGAACACTGAAGCTTTCTTT

v_call: TRBV5-1
clone_size: few
j_call: TRBJ2-2
d_call: TRBD1
cdr3_aa: CASSLSGTGFNTGELFF
cdr3_nt: TGCGCCAGCAGCTTGTCCGGGACAGGGTTTAACACCGGGGAGCTGTTTTTT

v_call: TRBV28
clone_size: NA
j_call: TRBJ2-5
d_call: TRBD2
cdr3_aa: CASSFRGGGTETQYF
cdr3_nt: TGTGCCAGCAGTTTTCGGGGCGGGGGGACGGAGACCCAGTACTTC

v_call: TRBV19
clone_size: NA
j_call: TRBJ1-5
d_call: NA
cdr3_aa: CASSINRNQPQHF
cdr3_nt: TGTGCCAGTAGTATAAACAGAAATCAGCCCCAGCATTTT

v_call: TRBV19
clone_size: NA
j_call: TRBJ2-7
d_call: TRBD2
cdr3_aa: CASRGTSGSSGYEQYF
cdr3_nt: TGTGCCAGTAGGGGGACTAGCGGGAGTTCGGGCTACGAGCAGTACTTC

v_call: TRBV30
clone_size: NA
j_call: TRBJ2-7
d_call: TRBD2
cdr3_aa: CAWSVPGLEQPEEPYEQYF
cdr3_nt: TGTGCCTGGAGTGTACCCGGACTAGAACAACCCGAAGAGCCCTACGAGCAGTACTTC

v_call: TRBV21-1
clone_size: NA
j_call: TRBJ2-2
d_call: NA
cdr3_aa: CASSKSTGGFGRTGELFF
cdr3_nt: TGTGCCAGCAGCAAATCAACAGGGGGCTTTGGACGCACCGGGGAGCTGTTTTTT

v_call: TRBV6-5
clone_size: once
j_call: TRBJ2-1
d_call: NA
cdr3_aa: CASSYQGRDNEQFF
cdr3_nt: TGTGCCAGCAGTTATCAGGGCCGGGACAATGAGCAGTTCTTC

v_call: TRBV28
clone_size: NA
j_call: TRBJ1-1
d_call: NA
cdr3_aa: CASSSGPGGTEAFF
cdr3_nt: TGTGCCAGCAGTTCCGGGCCGGGAGGCACTGAAGCTTTCTTT

v_call: TRBV6-5
clone_size: NA
j_call: TRBJ1-1
d_call: NA
cdr3_aa: CASSYGRPGDTEAFF
cdr3_nt: TGTGCCAGCAGTTACGGACGACCCGGGGACACTGAAGCTTTCTTT

v_call: TRBV7-9
clone_size: once
j_call: TRBJ2-1
d_call: TRBD2
cdr3_aa: CASSLPFAGGKNEQFF
cdr3_nt: TGTGCCAGCAGCTTACCCTTCGCCGGGGGGAAAAATGAGCAGTTCTTC

v_call: TRBV28
clone_size: NA
j_call: TRBJ2-5
d_call: TRBD1
cdr3_aa: CASSHNGQGSGETQYF
cdr3_nt: TGTGCCAGCAGCCACAATGGACAGGGAAGCGGGGAGACCCAGTACTTC

v_call: TRBV2
clone_size: once
j_call: TRBJ1-5
d_call: TRBD1
cdr3_aa: CASSTGTGGNQPQHF
cdr3_nt: TGTGCCAGCAGCACCGGGACAGGGGGTAATCAGCCCCAGCATTTT

v_call: TRBV4-1
clone_size: few
j_call: TRBJ2-3
d_call: NA
cdr3_aa: CASSQAPVQRATDTQYF
cdr3_nt: TGCGCCAGCAGCCAAGCCCCGGTACAGCGGGCCACAGATACGCAGTATTTT